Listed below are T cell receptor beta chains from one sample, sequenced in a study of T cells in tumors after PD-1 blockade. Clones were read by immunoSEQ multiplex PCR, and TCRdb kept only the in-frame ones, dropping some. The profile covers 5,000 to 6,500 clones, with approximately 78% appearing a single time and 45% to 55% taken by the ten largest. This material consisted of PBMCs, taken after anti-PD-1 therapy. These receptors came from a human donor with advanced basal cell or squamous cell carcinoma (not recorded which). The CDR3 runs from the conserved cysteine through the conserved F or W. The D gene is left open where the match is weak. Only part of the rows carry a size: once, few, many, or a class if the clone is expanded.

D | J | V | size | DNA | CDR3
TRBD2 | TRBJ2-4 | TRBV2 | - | TGTGCCAGCAGTGAAGTCGGCGGGGGACGAAACATTCAGTACTTC | CASSEVGGGRNIQYF
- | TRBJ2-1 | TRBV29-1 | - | TGCAGCGTTCCTGAAGCCAGAAACTACAATGAGCAGTTCTTC | CSVPEARNYNEQFF
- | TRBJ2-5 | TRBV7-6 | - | TGTGCCAGCAGCTTAATCGGGGGCGGGAAAGAGACCCAGTACTTC | CASSLIGGGKETQYF
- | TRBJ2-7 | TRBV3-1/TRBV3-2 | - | TGTGCCAGCAGTCCCCTTGGGGACTTGAACTACGAGCAGTACTTC | CASSPLGDLNYEQYF
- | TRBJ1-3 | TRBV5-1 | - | TGCGCCAGCAGCATCGACATTCCGACTGGAAACACCATATATTTT | CASSIDIPTGNTIYF
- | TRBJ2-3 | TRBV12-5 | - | TGTGCTAGTGGTTTGGGTCTCGGCGGGGTGGGCACAGATACGCAGTATTTT | CASGLGLGGVGTDTQYF
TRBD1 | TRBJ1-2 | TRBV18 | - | TGTGCCAGCTCACCAGTTCCGGTGGGAGACAGGGTCTATGGCTACACCTTC | CASSPVPVGDRVYGYTF
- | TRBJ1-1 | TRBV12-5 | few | TGTGCTAGTGGTTTGGTAAGCGCGGCCGGACAGCTCATGAACACTGAAGCTTTCTTT | CASGLVSAAGQLMNTEAFF
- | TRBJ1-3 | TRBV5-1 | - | TGCGCCAGCAGCTCCTCAGGGAGTGGGGGAGGTGACACCATATATTTT | CASSSSGSGGGDTIYF
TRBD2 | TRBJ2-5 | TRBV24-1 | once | TGTGCCACCAGTGATAGCGGGGGTAAGGAAGAGACCCAGTACTTC | CATSDSGGKEETQYF
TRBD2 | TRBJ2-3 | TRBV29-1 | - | TGCAGCGTTGAGGGACTAGCGGGGGGTTTGACAGATACGCAGTATTTT | CSVEGLAGGLTDTQYF
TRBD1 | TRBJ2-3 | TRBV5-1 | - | TGCGCCAGCAGATCCGGGACAGGGGCGGATACGCAGTATTTT | CASRSGTGADTQYF
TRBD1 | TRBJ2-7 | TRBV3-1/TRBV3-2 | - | TGTGCCAGCAGCCCGGGACAGGGGATTTCCTCCTACGAGCAGTACTTC | CASSPGQGISSYEQYF
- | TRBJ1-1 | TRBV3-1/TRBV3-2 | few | TGTGCCAGCAGCCAAGAATTTCAGAGGAAACCCAGAGACACTGAAGCTTTCTTT | CASSQEFQRKPRDTEAFF
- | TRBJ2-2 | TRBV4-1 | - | TGCGCCAGCAGCCAAGATCTGGCGGGGTTCGGGGAGCTGTTTTTT | CASSQDLAGFGELFF
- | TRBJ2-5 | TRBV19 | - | TGTGCCAGTAGTATAGGGTCTCAGGGACAAGAGACCCAGTACTTC | CASSIGSQGQETQYF
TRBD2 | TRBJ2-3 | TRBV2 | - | TGTGCCAGCAGGGGGGCGGGGGGGGCGCAGTATTTT | CASRGAGGAQYF
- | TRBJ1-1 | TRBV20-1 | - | TGCAGTGCTAGATTTGGCACTGAAGCTTTCTTT | CSARFGTEAFF
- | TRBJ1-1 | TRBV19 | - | TGTGCCAGTAGTCTAGGGACCACTGAAGCTTTCTTT | CASSLGTTEAFF
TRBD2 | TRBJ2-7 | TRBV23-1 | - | TGCGCCAGCAGTCAATCGGGACTAGCGGACTACGAGCAGTACTTC | CASSQSGLADYEQYF
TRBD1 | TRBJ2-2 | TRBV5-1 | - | TGCGCCAGCAGCTCGACAGGGGCCCTGACAGCCGGGGAGCTGTTTTTT | CASSSTGALTAGELFF
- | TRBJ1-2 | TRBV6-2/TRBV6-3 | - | TGTGCCAGCAGTTACACGAGCAGGGGCGGCGATGGCTACACCTTC | CASSYTSRGGDGYTF